This passage covers 18 T cell receptor beta chains from one sample sequenced in a study of T cell responses to AZD1222 COVID-19 vaccine. Profiling relied on immunoSEQ multiplex PCR, and the TCRdb table lists in-frame clones only, not all of them. Here the sample spans 95,000 to 150,000 clones, 85% to 90% being singletons. Sample: peripheral blood, taken on day 0 of AZD1222 vaccination. The source is an adult in good health.

This chain links TRBV3-1 (or the pseudogene TRBV3-2) with TRBJ1-1; 7 bases match TRBD1. Trimming removed 3 bases from V and 0 bases from J; junction bases left unmatched: 7. CDR3 length equals 16 residues. The germline CDR1 and CDR2 sequences are LGHDT and YNNKEL (reference sequence). CDR3 protein: CASSQQGGRLNTEAFF. The CDR3 nucleotides are TGTGCCAGCAGCCAGCAGGGGGGCAGATTGAACACTGAAGCTTTCTTT.

The chain uses TRBV5-4 and TRBJ2-5; D unresolved. The CDR3 extends over 12 amino acids. Per the germline V gene, CDR1 is SGHNT and CDR2 is YYREEE (reference sequence). The V gene lost 4 bases and the J gene lost 2 bases, with 6 bases spanning the gap. The DNA of the CDR3 is TGTGCCAGCAGCCTCGGACAAGAGACCCAGTACTTC. Its protein is CASSLGQETQYF.

The genes are TRBV7-2 and TRBJ1-6, with TRBD1 identical over 9 bases. Germline V gene data show CDR1 as SGHTA and CDR2 as FQGNSA. CDR3 length: 14 amino acids. Trimming at V came to 7 bases and at J to 9 bases, leaving 7 bases not matched to a gene. CDR3 protein: CASNPTGGSSPLHF. CDR3 nucleotide sequence: TGTGCCAGCAACCCGACAGGGGGAAGTTCACCCCTCCACTTT.

The rearrangement joins TRBV7-3 to TRBJ2-7; D not resolved. The germline CDR1 and CDR2 sequences are SGHTA and FQGTGA. The CDR3 loop spans 13 amino acids. The germline V and J ends were trimmed by 4 bases and 4 bases, with 11 bases remaining between them. Here the CDR3 reads CASSSLDRYEQYF. DNA for the CDR3: TGTGCCAGCAGCTCCCTGGACCGGTACGAGCAGTACTTC.

J is TRBJ1-1 and V is TRBV3-1 (or the pseudogene TRBV3-2); D gene ambiguous. This CDR3 has 13 amino acids. The V gene lost 1 base and the J gene lost 1 base, with 4 bases spanning the gap. The germline gives CDR1 LGHDT, CDR2 YNNKEL (reference sequence). This CDR3 is CASSQVPNTEAFF. CDR3 DNA: TGTGCCAGCAGCCAAGTGCCGAACACTGAAGCTTTCTTT.

The chain employs TRBV27 and TRBJ1-4; D might be TRBD1 (5 bases). Trimming left V 6 bases short and J 6 bases short, with 14 bases between. There are 14 residues in the CDR3. The germline V gene has CDR1 MNHEY and CDR2 SMNVEV (reference sequence). The chain's CDR3 is CASSPDSYYEKLFF. In nucleotides, the CDR3 is TGTGCCAGCAGCCCCGACAGTTATTATGAAAAACTGTTTTTT.

The V and J genes are TRBV18 and TRBJ1-5; D is possibly TRBD1 (5 bases). The V end was cut by 1 base, the J end by 8 bases, with 15 bases between. Germline-derived CDR1 and CDR2 are KGHSH and LQKENI. This CDR3 has 15 residues. This chain's CDR3 is CASSPRQASGEPQHF. The CDR3 DNA is TGTGCCAGCTCACCACGCCAGGCCTCGGGGGAGCCCCAGCATTTT. Supplemented by reference TRBV18 and TRBJ1-5, the full variable domain reads NAGVMQNPRHLVRRRGQEARLRCSPMKGHSHVYWYRQLPEEGLKFMVYLQKENIIDESGMPKERFSAEFPKEGPSILRIQQVVRGDSAAYFCASSPRQASGEPQHFGDGTRLSIL.

The chain couples TRBV28 to TRBJ2-7; 10 bases are a match to TRBD2. The CDR3 sequence is 15 residues long. Germline-derived CDR1 and CDR2 are MDHEN and SYDVKM. V lost 3 bases to trimming and J lost 5 bases; unmatched junction nucleotides: 7. In DNA form, the CDR3 reads TGTGCCAGCAGTTTCCTAGCGGGGGTTCCTGACGAGCAGTACTTC. Protein product: CASSFLAGVPDEQYF. Drawing the rest from reference TRBV28 and TRBJ2-7, the complete variable domain is DVKVTQSSRYLVKRTGEKVFLECVQDMDHENMFWYRQDPGLGLRLIYFSYDVKMKEKGDIPEGYSVSREKKERFSLILESASTNQTSMYLCASSFLAGVPDEQYFGPGTRLTVT.

This rearrangement joins TRBV7-9 to TRBJ1-3, with D uncertain. Germline loops: CDR1 SEHNR, CDR2 FQNEAQ (reference sequence). Trimming took off 5 bases at V and 4 bases at J, with 18 bases between the two ends. The CDR3 runs 16 residues. The DNA of the CDR3 is TGTGCCAGCAGCCCTTTAGGGCCCACTCTCGGAAACACCATATATTTT. This gives the protein CASSPLGPTLGNTIYF.

This chain uses TRBV5-4 with TRBJ2-2, with 9 bases that match TRBD2. J was trimmed by 4 bases and V by 3 bases; bases with no gene match: 7. Germline assignment: CDR1 SGHNT and CDR2 YYREEE (reference sequence). This CDR3 spans 16 amino acids. CDR3 coding DNA: TGTGCCAGCAGCTCAATGTCTAGCGGGGCCACCGGGGAGCTGTTTTTT. It translates to CASSSMSSGATGELFF. Using reference TRBV5-4 and TRBJ2-2 for the parts outside the CDR3, the full variable domain is ETGVTQSPTHLIKTRGQQVTLRCSSQSGHNTVSWYQQALGQGPQFIFQYYREEENGRGNFPPRFSGLQFPNYSSELNVNALELDDSALYLCASSSMSSGATGELFFGEGSRLTVL.

The genes are TRBV28 and TRBJ2-7; D possibly corresponds to TRBD2 (5 bases). Trimming pared 7 bases from V and 5 bases from J, leaving 15 bases between. The CDR3 consists of 13 residues. CDR1 is MDHEN and CDR2 is SYDVKM in the germline V gene. The CDR3 region is CASKRHVHDEQYF. CDR3 sequence (DNA): TGTGCCAGCAAGCGGCACGTTCACGACGAGCAGTACTTC.

This clone appeared once. The chain employs TRBV11-3 and TRBJ2-3; D possibly uses TRBD1 or TRBD2 (5 bases each). Germline V lookup: CDR1 SGHNT, CDR2 YENEEA. CDR3 length equals 15 residues. With 4 bases removed from V and 2 bases from J, the gap between germline ends came to 13 bases. The CDR3 is CASSSSRDHTDTQYF. The CDR3 DNA reads as TGTGCCAGCAGCTCTTCCCGGGACCACACAGATACGCAGTATTTT.

The chain links TRBV6-2 or TRBV6-3 to TRBJ2-2; D is perhaps TRBD2 (5 bases). The CDR3 is 13 amino acids. V lost 4 bases to trimming and J lost 5 bases, with 8 bases between them. Germline V gene sequence: CDR1 MNHEY, CDR2 SVGEGT. The CDR3: CASSSTGTGELFF. CDR3 nucleotides: TGTGCCAGCAGTTCAACGGGGACCGGGGAGCTGTTTTTT.

The chain is built from TRBV7-2 and TRBJ2-7, with 8 bases matching TRBD2. Per the germline V gene, CDR1 is SGHTA and CDR2 is FQGNSA. This CDR3 has 16 residues. V lost 5 bases, J lost 5 bases, and 14 bases stayed unmatched. CDR3: CASSLPRAGGSHEQYF. CDR3 DNA sequence: TGTGCCAGCAGCCTCCCTAGGGCGGGAGGTTCCCACGAGCAGTACTTC.

The gene calls are TRBV18 and TRBJ1-5; D not resolved. The CDR3 spans 14 residues. Looked up from germline, CDR1 is KGHSH and CDR2 is LQKENI. V was cut by 3 bases and J by 1 base, with 7 bases left in between. CDR3 nucleotides: TGTGCCAGCTCACCTGTGGACAGCAATCAGCCCCAGCATTTT. Translating it yields CASSPVDSNQPQHF.

The chain carries TRBV5-1 and TRBJ1-6, with D unclear. Trimming pared 2 bases from V and 7 bases from J, leaving 13 bases between. The CDR3 has 15 residues. CDR1 is SGHRS and CDR2 is YFSETQ in the germline V gene. CDR3: CASSLQVEGNSPLHF. The CDR3 DNA reads as TGCGCCAGCAGCTTACAAGTGGAAGGGAATTCACCCCTCCACTTT. The full variable domain, its missing parts supplied by reference TRBV5-1 and TRBJ1-6, is KAGVTQTPRYLIKTRGQQVTLSCSPISGHRSVSWYQQTPGQGLQFLFEYFSETQRNKGNFPGRFSGRQFSNSRSEMNVSTLELGDSALYLCASSLQVEGNSPLHFGNGTRLTVT.

V is TRBV7-2 and J is TRBJ2-5, with 7 bases matching TRBD1. The CDR3 has 14 residues. Unmatched junction bases numbered 9, after V lost 5 bases and J lost 6 bases. Germline lookup yields CDR1 SGHTA and CDR2 FQGNSA. The CDR3 coding sequence is TGTGCCAGCAGCCCGGACCCGGGACAGAAGACCCAGTACTTC. It codes for CASSPDPGQKTQYF.

This rearrangement joins TRBV5-1 to TRBJ1-2; TRBD1 might be the D (5 bases). This CDR3 comprises 16 residues. V dropped 1 base and J dropped 0 bases, with 13 bases sitting between them. The germline gives CDR1 SGHRS, CDR2 YFSETQ. CDR3 amino acids: CASSLLGDRANYGYTF. DNA of the CDR3: TGCGCCAGCAGCTTGTTGGGCGACAGAGCTAACTATGGCTACACCTTC.